The entry below describes one T cell receptor (beta chain). Its antigen is still unknown. This record belongs to a study of T cells expressing NK-cell markers. The wider study: The TCR beta repertoires were obtained from sorted CD3+CD56+NKG2C+, CD3+CD56+NKG2C- and CD3+CD56-NKG2C+ T cells. Just one sequenced donor of eight was HCMV-seronegative, while seven were seropositive.

Findings and limits, study-wide: Of the CD8+ T cell pool in several donors, roughly 1.0-8% was accounted for by dominant NKG2C+ clonotypes. The study found these clonotypes also leading the CD3+CD56-NKG2C+ fraction in a few donors.

TCRdb re-called the 5' RACE reads and gives one entry per CDR3 protein, without DNA. This table holds 200,000 to 300,000 distinct CDR3 sequences. Germline V gene lookup returns CDR1 MNHEY and CDR2 SVGEGT. The CDR3 has 14 residues. The specimen sequenced was blood T cells: a sorted CD56 or NKG2C T cell subset, CD4+ or CD8+ T cells, or bulk PBMC T cells (not recorded which). This TCR was sampled from a woman aged 18 to 75 in good health. The chain employs TRBV6-2 or TRBV6-3 and TRBJ1-6; with no DNA, the TCRdb D assignment of TRBD1 cannot be verified. CDR3 residues: CASSYRRGQSPLHF.